This is a list of T cell receptor beta chains from one sample in a study of T-cell reconstitution after alpha-beta-depleted transplantation in children. TCRdb recomputed calls from the PCR reads with MiXCR, one row per CDR3 protein. The data contain approximately 630,000 distinct CDR3 sequences, less than 15% of them seen just once; the ten biggest clones take up 0.79%. The specimen was PBMCs, collected before TCRalphabeta/CD19-depleted stem cell transplant. The receptor set was obtained from a girl aged 2-9 years with congenital amegakaryocytic thrombocytopenia, due to receive a stem cell transplant. The CDR3 runs from the conserved cysteine through the conserved F or W. Each record gives: CDR3 DNA, CDR3 protein, J gene, V gene, D gene, clone size. The D gene is left open where the match is weak. Size values are once, few and many counts, or a class for expanded clones, and some rows have none.

TGTGCCAGCAGTTCGGGACAGGGATTAGGCTACACCTTC	CASSSGQGLGYTF	TRBJ1-2	TRBV12-3/TRBV12-4	TRBD1	many
TGCAGTGCTCCTTCGGACAGTCAACTACCTGAGCAGTTCTTC	CSAPSDSQLPEQFF	TRBJ2-1	TRBV20-1	-	many
TGCGCCAGCAGCTTGGTGGGGGACGGAAAAACAGATACGCAGTATTTT	CASSLVGDGKTDTQYF	TRBJ2-3	TRBV5-1	-	few
TGTGCCAGCAGCCAGCAGGGTTACGAGACCCAGTACTTC	CASSQQGYETQYF	TRBJ2-5	TRBV12-3/TRBV12-4	-	many
TGCAGCGTCGTGTACCCGGACAGGGAAACCTACGAGCAGTACTTC	CSVVYPDRETYEQYF	TRBJ2-7	TRBV29-1	TRBD1	-
TGCAGCGTTCAAGTGGGCAGTCAGCCCCAGCATTTT	CSVQVGSQPQHF	TRBJ1-5	TRBV29-1	-	many
TGCAGCGTGTCTACAGGGTACTCTGGAAACACCATATATTTT	CSVSTGYSGNTIYF	TRBJ1-3	TRBV29-1	-	many
TGCAGTGCTAGAAAGGGACTAGCGGGGATTACTACTAGCACAGATACGCAGTATTTT	CSARKGLAGITTSTDTQYF	TRBJ2-3	TRBV20-1	TRBD2	-
TGTGCCAGCAGTTTACCGGGGCAGACCGCGAACACCGGGGAGCTGTTTTTT	CASSLPGQTANTGELFF	TRBJ2-2	TRBV12-3/TRBV12-4	-	-
TGCGCCATCAGCTCCAGGACTCAGGGGGGAGCAGATACGCAGTATTTT	CAISSRTQGGADTQYF	TRBJ2-3	TRBV10-2	-	-
TGTGCCACCAGCAACCGGGGATCGAGAAACCTCCCCTATGGCTACACCTTC	CATSNRGSRNLPYGYTF	TRBJ1-2	TRBV15	-	many
TGCGCCAGCGGATCGGGCCCACCGGGACAGCGAGACTACGAGCAGTACTTC	CASGSGPPGQRDYEQYF	TRBJ2-7	TRBV5-1	TRBD1	-
TGCGCCAGCAGCCACGGCGACGAGGGCTACACCTTC	CASSHGDEGYTF	TRBJ1-2	TRBV4-1	-	few
TGTGCCAGCAGCCAAGGGCTTGCGCCCACGCAGTTCTTC	CASSQGLAPTQFF	TRBJ2-1	TRBV4-2	-	-
TGCGCCAGCAGCTTGAGCGGGGGATCATCAGATACGCAGTATTTT	CASSLSGGSSDTQYF	TRBJ2-3	TRBV5-1	TRBD2	many
TGCAGCGTAGAAAGGGATGGCTACACCTTC	CSVERDGYTF	TRBJ1-2	TRBV29-1	-	many
TGCAGCGTTGCCGTCAAACGGAACACTGAAGCTTTCTTT	CSVAVKRNTEAFF	TRBJ1-1	TRBV29-1	-	-
TGTGCCACCAGCGCCCGACAGGGTTCCTATGGCTACACCTTC	CATSARQGSYGYTF	TRBJ1-2	TRBV15	TRBD1	many
TGTGCCAGCAGCTCAGGCCGGGCCAGGGGGCGAGGTGATACGCAGTATTTT	CASSSGRARGRGDTQYF	TRBJ2-3	TRBV12-3/TRBV12-4	TRBD1	-
TGTGCCAGCAGTTACACACTAGCGGGAGGCACAGATACGCAGTATTTT	CASSYTLAGGTDTQYF	TRBJ2-3	TRBV6-5	TRBD2	many
TGTGCCATCAGTGGAGGACTAGCGGGAACCTACGAGCAGTACTTC	CAISGGLAGTYEQYF	TRBJ2-7	TRBV10-3	TRBD2	many
TGCGCCAGCAGCTTCGGGACAGTTAACGAGCAGTACTTC	CASSFGTVNEQYF	TRBJ2-7	TRBV5-1	TRBD1	-